The source of this TCR beta chain is a study of shared clonotypes between healthy human individuals (dated by TCRdb to the early 2020s). With respect to the entire study: The cohort comprised a couple of women and a few men aged 18 to 49 years. Per donor, three plates each were used for CD4 naive and CD4 memory, two for CD8 naive, and one for CD8 memory. Libraries were prepared and TCR repertoires were sequenced by different laboratories using diverse techniques, in order to increase sequencing depth and limit assay-specific biases. To estimate repertoire size and how much clonotype sharing occurs between individuals, the study deeply sequenced the blood TCR repertoires of five or six healthy adults. Per donor, leukapheresis produced somewhere between about 0.85 and 10 billion PBMCs. Study-level results and caveats: Incomplete sequencing was indicated by rarefaction of sorted-subset datasets, despite the large sequencing depth. Naive subsets generally had larger estimated clonotype richness than memory subsets did. Sampling was limited to blood, and TCR repertoires in tissue likely differ from TCR repertoires in blood. When several donors were compared, the shared fraction of clonotypes was roughly 4.8% for naive CD4, about 4% for naive CD8, more than 2% for memory CD4, and 0.35% to 0.4% for memory CD8. Pairwise subsampling indicated that sequencing depth was expected to affect the degree of clonotype sharing among donors. The genetic and exposure-history diversity represented was limited by the small number of donors. Higher generation probabilities were observed for clonotypes shared by all four sorted-subset donors than for non-shared clonotypes.

TCR CDR3 regions were amplified from genomic DNA by multiplex PCR using the deep immunoSEQ assay. Extracted genomic DNA from each cell subset was distributed evenly across all wells of several immunoSEQ 96-well plates, and each plate was treated as a replicate. For sorted subsets, 200 to 250 ng of genomic DNA, equivalent to around 29,000 T cell genomes, went into each replicate PCR. The purified libraries were quantified using a Qubit 3.0 fluorometer, sized with a Bioanalyzer 2100, and then quantified again using the KAPA Library Quantification kit. Every immunoSEQ 96-well plate was sequenced on a dedicated single-read 150-cycle Illumina NextSeq 550 flow cell. The published analysis was carried out like this. Because the immunoSEQ output included only junctional sequences and no quality scores, the filtering could not be the same as the filtering used for full-length reads. Sequences were annotated with PyIR, a Python wrapper for IgBLAST v1.9, using IMGT germline references to assign V/J genes and CDR3. Any read was removed if the V/J assignment was weak (E-value above 1e-6), the CDR3 was missing, or the read contained stop codons, out-of-frame junctions, or ambiguous translated residues. V3J clonotypes were defined by identical inferred V gene, J gene, and CDR3 amino acid sequence. The percentage overlap between two repertoires was calculated by dividing the number of shared unique clonotypes by the size of the smaller repertoire. Repertoire richness was assessed with RTK rarefaction, the Chao1 estimator, and Recon v2.1 estimates of unobserved clonotypes. Generation probabilities were computed with OLGA for all TCRbeta clonotypes obtained by the gDNA method from several donors. As stored in TCRdb, this immuneACCESS dataset retains in-frame rearrangements with V and J assigned. A fraction of the clones does not appear; measured against another copy, unresolved V genes explain less than half of the discrepancy, and the remainder lacks a known reason. That table gives V, J and clone size, and the DNA gave D and trimming. Counted in this sample were around 2.5 million clones; 90% to 95% of them appeared once. About 0.39% of the sample comes from the top ten.

The donors were healthy, HIV-negative adults who had no recently reported acute infections or vaccinations. Only Caucasian adults living in Nashville, Tennessee, USA were represented among the donors. CD4+ T cells were enriched by magnetic negative selection, after which naive cells were positively selected on CD45RA and the negative fraction was taken as the memory subset. Blood was obtained by leukapheresis, after which PBMCs were separated by Ficoll-Histopaque density gradient centrifugation and cryopreserved in liquid nitrogen vapor phase. Analytical flow cytometry was used to check the purity and quantity of every magnetically sorted T cell population. Genomic DNA was isolated from every sorted fraction and measured by UV absorbance on a Nanodrop 2000c. The CDR3 measures 15 amino acids from cysteine to phenylalanine. Just CDR3 DNA is preserved here, 45 bases in frame from base 1. For this chain, trimming is 4 bases at the V end and 0 bases at the J end, and the number of junction bases without a gene match is 5. The germline V gene sets CDR1 to SGHDT and CDR2 to YYEEEE.

This clone was picked up one time. No cognate antigen has been identified for it. Base qualities are not provided; no much larger clone lies one nucleotide away. Input material: naive CD4+ T cells from PBMCs. The cell subset or site label of this sample denotes: CD45RA+ positively selected. This clonotype originated in a man between 18 and 29 years old in good health. Some clones in this sample may be carry-over from other donors' samples. The chain was built from TRBV5-6 and TRBJ1-1; 8 junctional bases match TRBD1. At the DNA level, the sequence is TGTGCCAGCAGCGGGACAGGCGTTTTGAACACTGAAGCTTTCTTT. Its protein product is CASSGTGVLNTEAFF. Outside the CDR3, residues come from the reference TRBV5-6 and TRBJ1-1 proteins, so the full variable domain is: DAGVTQSPTHLIKTRGQQVTLRCSPKSGHDTVSWYQQALGQGPQFIFQYYEEEERQRGNFPDRFSGHQFPNYSSELNVNALLLGDSALYLCASSGTGVLNTEAFFGQGTRLTVV.